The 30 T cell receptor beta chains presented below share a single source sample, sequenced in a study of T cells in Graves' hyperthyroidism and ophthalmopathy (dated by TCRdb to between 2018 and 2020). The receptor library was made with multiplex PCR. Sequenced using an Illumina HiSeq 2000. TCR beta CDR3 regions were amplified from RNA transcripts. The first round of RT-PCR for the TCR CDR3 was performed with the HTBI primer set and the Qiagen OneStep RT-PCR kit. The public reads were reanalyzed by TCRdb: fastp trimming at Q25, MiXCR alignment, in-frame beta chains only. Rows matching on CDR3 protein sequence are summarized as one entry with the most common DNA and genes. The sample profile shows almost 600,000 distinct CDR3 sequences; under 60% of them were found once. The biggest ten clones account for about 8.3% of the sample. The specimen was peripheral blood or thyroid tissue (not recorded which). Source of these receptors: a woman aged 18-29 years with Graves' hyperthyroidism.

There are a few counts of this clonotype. The CDR3 region is CAWTRKLSSGNTIYF. In nucleotides, the CDR3 is TGTGCCTGGACCCGCAAATTGTCCTCTGGAAACACCATATATTTT. The chain couples TRBV30 to TRBJ1-3, with no clear D. With 4 bases removed from V and 0 bases from J, the gap between germline ends came to 13 bases. Germline CDR1 is GTSNPN and CDR2 is SVGIG (reference sequence). This CDR3 region has 15 residues.

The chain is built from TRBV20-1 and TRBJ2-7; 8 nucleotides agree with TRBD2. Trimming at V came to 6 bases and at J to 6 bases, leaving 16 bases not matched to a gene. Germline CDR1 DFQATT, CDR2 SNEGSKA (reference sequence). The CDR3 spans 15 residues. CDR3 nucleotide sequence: TGCAGTGCCGAACTACCAGCGGGAGCGGGGAGCGAGCAGTACTTC. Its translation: CSAELPAGAGSEQYF.

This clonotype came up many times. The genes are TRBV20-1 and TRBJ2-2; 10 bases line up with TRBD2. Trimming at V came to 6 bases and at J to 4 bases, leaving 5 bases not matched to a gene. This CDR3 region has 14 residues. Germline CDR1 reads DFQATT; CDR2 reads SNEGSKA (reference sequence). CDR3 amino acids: CSAISGRPTGELFF. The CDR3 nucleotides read TGCAGTGCAATTAGCGGGAGGCCCACCGGGGAGCTGTTTTTT.

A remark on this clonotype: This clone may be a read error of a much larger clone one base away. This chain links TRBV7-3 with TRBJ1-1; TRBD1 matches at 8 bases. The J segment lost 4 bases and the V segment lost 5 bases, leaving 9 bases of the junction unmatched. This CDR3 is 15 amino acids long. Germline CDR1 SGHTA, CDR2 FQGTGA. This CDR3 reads CASSQGQGRSTEAFF. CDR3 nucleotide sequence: TGTGCCAGCAGCCAAGGACAGGGACGGAGCACTGAAGCTTTCTTT.

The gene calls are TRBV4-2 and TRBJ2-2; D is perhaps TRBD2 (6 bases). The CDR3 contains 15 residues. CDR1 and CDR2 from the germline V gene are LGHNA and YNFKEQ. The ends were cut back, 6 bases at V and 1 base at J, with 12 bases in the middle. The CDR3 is CASRPVRGNTGELFF. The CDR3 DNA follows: TGTGCCAGCAGACCTGTGCGGGGGAACACCGGGGAGCTGTTTTTT.

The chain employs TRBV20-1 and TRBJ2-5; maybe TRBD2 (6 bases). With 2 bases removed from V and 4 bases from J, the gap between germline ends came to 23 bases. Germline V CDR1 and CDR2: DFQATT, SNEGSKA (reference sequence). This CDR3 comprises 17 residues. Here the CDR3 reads CSARNDGAAGPRETQYF. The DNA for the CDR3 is TGCAGTGCTAGAAATGACGGGGCAGCGGGCCCTAGAGAGACCCAGTACTTC.

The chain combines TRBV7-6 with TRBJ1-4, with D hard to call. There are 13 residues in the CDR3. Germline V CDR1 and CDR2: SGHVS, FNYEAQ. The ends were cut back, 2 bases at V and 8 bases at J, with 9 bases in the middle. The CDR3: CASSLNFWEKLFF. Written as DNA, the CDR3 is TGTGCCAGCAGCTTAAATTTCTGGGAAAAACTGTTTTTT.

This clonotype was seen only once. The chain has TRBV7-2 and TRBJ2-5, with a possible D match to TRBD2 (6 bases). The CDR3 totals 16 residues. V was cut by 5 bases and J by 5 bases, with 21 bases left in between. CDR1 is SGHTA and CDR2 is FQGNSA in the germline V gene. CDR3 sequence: CASSQVAEWPYETQYF. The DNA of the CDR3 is TGTGCCAGCAGCCAGGTAGCGGAGTGGCCCTACGAGACCCAGTACTTC.

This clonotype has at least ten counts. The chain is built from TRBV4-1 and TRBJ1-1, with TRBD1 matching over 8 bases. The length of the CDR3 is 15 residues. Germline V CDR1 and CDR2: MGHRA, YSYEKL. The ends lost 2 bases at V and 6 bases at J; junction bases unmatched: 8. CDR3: CASSQPLRGLAEAFF. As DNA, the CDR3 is TGCGCCAGCAGCCAACCTCTCAGGGGGCTAGCTGAAGCTTTCTTT.

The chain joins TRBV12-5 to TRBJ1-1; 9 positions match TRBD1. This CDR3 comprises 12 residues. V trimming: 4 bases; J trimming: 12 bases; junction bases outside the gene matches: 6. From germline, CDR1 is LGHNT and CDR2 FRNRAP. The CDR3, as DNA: TGTGCTAGTGGTTGGGGGGACAGGGAGACTTTCTTT. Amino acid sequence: CASGWGDRETFF.

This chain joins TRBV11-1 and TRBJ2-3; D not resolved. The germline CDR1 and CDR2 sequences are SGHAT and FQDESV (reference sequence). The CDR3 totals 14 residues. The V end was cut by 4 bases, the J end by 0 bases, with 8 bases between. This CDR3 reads CASSYLRSTDTQYF. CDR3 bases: TGTGCCAGCAGCTACCTGAGGAGCACAGATACGCAGTATTTT.

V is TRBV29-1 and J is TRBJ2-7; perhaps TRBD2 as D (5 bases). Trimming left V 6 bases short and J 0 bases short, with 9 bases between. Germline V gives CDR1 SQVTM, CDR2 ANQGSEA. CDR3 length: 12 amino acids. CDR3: CSVRDSSYEQYF. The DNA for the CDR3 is TGCAGCGTCCGGGATAGCTCCTACGAGCAGTACTTC.

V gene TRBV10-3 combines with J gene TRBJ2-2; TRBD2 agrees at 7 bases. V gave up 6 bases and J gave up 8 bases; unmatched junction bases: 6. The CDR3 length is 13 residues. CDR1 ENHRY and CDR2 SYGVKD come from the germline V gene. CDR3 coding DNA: TGTGCCATCAGCCGCGGGGGTACGGGGGAGCTGTTTTTT. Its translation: CAISRGGTGELFF.

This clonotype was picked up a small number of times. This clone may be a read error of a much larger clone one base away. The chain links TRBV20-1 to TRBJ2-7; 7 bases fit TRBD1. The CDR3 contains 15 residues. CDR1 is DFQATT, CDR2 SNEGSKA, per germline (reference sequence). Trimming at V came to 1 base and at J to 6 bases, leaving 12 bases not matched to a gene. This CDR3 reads CSARGQGGRVGEQYF. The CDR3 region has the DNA TGCAGTGCTAGAGGTCAAGGGGGCAGGGTGGGCGAGCAGTACTTC.

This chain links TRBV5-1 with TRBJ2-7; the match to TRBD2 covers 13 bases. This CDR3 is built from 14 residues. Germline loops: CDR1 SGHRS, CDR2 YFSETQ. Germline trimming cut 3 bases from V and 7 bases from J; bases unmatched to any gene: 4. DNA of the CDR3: TGCGCCAGCAGCTCGGGACTAGCGGGACAGGAGCAGTACTTC. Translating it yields CASSSGLAGQEQYF.

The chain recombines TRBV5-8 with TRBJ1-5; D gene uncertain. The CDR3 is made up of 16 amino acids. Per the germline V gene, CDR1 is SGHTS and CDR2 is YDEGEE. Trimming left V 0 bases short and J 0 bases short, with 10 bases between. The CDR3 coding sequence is TGTGCCAGCAGCTTGGCGGCAGTATATAGCAATCAGCCCCAGCATTTT. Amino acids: CASSLAAVYSNQPQHF.

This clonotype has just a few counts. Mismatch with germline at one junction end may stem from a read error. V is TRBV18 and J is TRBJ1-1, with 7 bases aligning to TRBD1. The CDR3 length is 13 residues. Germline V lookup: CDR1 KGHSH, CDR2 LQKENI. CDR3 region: CTSSPPGGTEAFF. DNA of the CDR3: TGTACCAGCTCACCCCCAGGGGGCACTGAAGCTTTCTTT.

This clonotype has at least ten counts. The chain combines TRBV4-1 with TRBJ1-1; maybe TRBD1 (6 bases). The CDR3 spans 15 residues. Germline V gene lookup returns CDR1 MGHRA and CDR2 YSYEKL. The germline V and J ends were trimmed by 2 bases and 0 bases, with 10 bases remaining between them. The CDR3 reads CASSQFGQMNTEAFF. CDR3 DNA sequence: TGCGCCAGCAGCCAATTCGGACAGATGAACACTGAAGCTTTCTTT.

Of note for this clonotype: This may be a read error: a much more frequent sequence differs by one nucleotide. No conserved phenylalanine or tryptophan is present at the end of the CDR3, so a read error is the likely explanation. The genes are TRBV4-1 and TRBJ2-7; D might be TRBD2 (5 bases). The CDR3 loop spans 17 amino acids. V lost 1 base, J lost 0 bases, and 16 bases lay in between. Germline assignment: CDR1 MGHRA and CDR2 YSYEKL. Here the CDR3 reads CASSQGMGGLLSYEQYL. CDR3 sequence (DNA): TGCGCCAGCAGCCAAGGGATGGGCGGACTCCTCTCCTACGAGCAGTACCTC.

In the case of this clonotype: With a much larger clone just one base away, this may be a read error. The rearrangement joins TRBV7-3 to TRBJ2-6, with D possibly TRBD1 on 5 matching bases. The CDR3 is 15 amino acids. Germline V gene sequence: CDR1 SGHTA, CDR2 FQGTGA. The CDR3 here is CASSQAGSGASVLTF. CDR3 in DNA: TGCGCCAGCAGCCAAGCAGGGTCTGGGGCCAGCGTCCTGACTTTC.

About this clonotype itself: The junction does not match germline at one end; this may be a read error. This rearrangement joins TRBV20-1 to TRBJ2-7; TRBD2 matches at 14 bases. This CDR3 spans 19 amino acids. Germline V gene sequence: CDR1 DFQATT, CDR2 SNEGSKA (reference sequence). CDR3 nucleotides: TGCAGTGCCAGAGTCGGGACTAGCGGGAGAGGGGGACTCAGCTACGAGCAGTACTTC. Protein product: CSARVGTSGRGGLSYEQYF.

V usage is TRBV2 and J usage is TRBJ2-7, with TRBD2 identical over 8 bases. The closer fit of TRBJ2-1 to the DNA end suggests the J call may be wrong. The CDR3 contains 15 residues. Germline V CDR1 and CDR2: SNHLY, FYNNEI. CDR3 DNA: TGTGCCAGCAACACTCCGGGCCAGCGGGAGTTTGAGCAGTTCTTC. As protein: CASNTPGQREFEQFF.

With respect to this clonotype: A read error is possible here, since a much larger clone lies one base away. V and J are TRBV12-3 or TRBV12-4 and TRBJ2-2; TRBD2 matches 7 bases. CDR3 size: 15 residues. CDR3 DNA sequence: TGTGCCAGCAGTTTGTCTAGCGGATACACCAGGGAGCTGTTTTTT. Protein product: CASSLSSGYTRELFF.

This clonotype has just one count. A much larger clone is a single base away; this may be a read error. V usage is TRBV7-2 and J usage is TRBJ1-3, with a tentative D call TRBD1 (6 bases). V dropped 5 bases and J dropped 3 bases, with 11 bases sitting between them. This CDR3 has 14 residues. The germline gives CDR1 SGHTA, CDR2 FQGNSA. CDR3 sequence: CASSQTGFGNTIYF. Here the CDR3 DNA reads TGTGCCAGCAGCCAAACAGGGTTTGGAAACACCATATATTTT.

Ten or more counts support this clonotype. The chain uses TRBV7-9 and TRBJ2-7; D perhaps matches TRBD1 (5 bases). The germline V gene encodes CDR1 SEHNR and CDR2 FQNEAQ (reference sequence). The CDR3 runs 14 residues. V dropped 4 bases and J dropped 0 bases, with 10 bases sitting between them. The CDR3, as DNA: TGTGCCAGCAGCTCGACAGCCCTCTCCTACGAGCAGTACTTC. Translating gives CASSSTALSYEQYF.

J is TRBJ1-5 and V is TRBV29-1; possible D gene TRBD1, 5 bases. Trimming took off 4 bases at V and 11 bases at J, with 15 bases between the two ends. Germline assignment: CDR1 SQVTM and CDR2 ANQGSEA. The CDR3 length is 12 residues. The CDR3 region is CSVAAGRETQHF. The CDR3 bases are TGCAGCGTTGCGGCAGGGAGGGAGACCCAGCATTTT.

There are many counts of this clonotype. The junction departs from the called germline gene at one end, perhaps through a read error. The CDR3 bases are TGTGCCAGCACTTACCAAGGGGCGCCCTTCCTATCCTTC. Its translation is CASTYQGAPFLSF. The gene calls are TRBV3-1 and TRBJ1-2, with a weak D call TRBD1 (5 bases). Germline values: CDR1 LGHDT, CDR2 YNNKEL (reference sequence). The CDR3 sequence is 13 residues long.

CDR3 loop: CAITPGQGNTGNTIYF. The DNA of the CDR3 is TGTGCCATCACTCCGGGACAGGGGAACACTGGAAACACCATATATTTT. The chain carries TRBV10-3 and TRBJ1-3; 10 nucleotides align to TRBD1. The trim removed 7 bases at V and 2 bases at J, leaving 8 bases unmatched. The germline V gene encodes CDR1 ENHRY and CDR2 SYGVKD. CDR3 length: 16 residues.

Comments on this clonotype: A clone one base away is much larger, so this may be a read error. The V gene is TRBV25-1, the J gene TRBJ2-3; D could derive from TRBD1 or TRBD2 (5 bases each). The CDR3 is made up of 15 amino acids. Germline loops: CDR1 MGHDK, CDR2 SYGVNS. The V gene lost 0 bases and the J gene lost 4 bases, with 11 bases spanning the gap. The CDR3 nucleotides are TGTGCCAGCAGTGAATATCTGGGACGCGCAGATACGCAGTATTTT. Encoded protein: CASSEYLGRADTQYF.

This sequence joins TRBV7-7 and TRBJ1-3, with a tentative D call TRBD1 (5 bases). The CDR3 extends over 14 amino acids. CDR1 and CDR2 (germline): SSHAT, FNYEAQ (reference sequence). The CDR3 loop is CARPLGGGGNTIYF. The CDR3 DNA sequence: TGTGCTAGACCGTTGGGGGGAGGAGGAAACACCATATATTTT.